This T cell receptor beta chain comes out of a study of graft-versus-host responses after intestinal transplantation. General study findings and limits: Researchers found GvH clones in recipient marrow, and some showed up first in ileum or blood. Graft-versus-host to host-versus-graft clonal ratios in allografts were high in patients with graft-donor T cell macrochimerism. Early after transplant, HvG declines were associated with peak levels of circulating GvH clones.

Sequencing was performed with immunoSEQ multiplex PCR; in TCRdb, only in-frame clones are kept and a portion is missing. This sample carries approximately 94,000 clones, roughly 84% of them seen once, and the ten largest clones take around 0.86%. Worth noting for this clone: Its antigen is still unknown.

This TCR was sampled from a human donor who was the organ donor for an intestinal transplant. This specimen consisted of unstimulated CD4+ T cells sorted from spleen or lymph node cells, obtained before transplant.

As DNA, the CDR3 is TGTGCCAGCAGCAAAGGGGAACAGGGACCGTACCAAGAGACCCAGTACTTC. This sequence encodes CASSKGEQGPYQETQYF. The genes are TRBV21-1 and TRBJ2-5; the DNA was not compared with TRBD1, the D call given in the table. TRBV21-1 has pseudogene status. This CDR3 region has 17 residues.